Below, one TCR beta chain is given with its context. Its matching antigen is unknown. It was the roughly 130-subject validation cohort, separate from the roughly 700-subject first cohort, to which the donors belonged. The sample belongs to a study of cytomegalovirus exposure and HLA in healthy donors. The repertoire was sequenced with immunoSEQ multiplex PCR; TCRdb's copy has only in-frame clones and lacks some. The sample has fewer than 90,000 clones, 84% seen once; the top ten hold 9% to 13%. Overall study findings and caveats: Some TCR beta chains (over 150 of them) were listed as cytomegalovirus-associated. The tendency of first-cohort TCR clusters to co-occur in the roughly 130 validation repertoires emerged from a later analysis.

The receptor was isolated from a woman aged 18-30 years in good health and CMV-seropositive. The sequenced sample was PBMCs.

CDR3 sequence reads: CASSDQSIRGGKQYF. CDR3 in DNA: TGTGCCAGCAGCGACCAATCGATCCGAGGCGGAAAGCAGTACTTC. The gene calls are TRBV14 and TRBJ2-7; D is ambiguous. This CDR3 is built from 15 residues. V shed 5 bases and J shed 8 bases, with 22 bases lying between them. The germline V gene encodes CDR1 SGHDN and CDR2 FVKESK.